This entry concerns a single T cell receptor (beta chain). In the authors' workflow: Reference gene primers were amplified, and this amplification served to estimate nucleated cell counts. The data were produced by immunoSEQ multiplex PCR, yet TCRdb's version contains in-frame clones alone and is incomplete. That table supplies the V and J calls and clone size; D and trimming were determined from the DNA. Of a few hundred thousand clones listed, 80% to 90% were seen once; the top ten hold 3% to 4%. These data belong to a study of blood T cell repertoires in COVID-19. The wider study: From T cells, B-cell-depleted T cells, or PBMCs came the material, which was cDNA or gDNA.

CDR1 MNHNY and CDR2 SVGAGI come from the germline V gene (reference sequence). The CDR3 sequence is 21 residues long. Losses at the gene ends were 6 bases for V and 5 bases for J; bases not matched to a gene: 25. Each participant's cohort was designated according to participant-reported clinical history. The chain employs TRBV6-6 and TRBJ2-2; TRBD2 matches at 9 bases. This TCR was sampled from a woman between 40 and 50 years old with acute COVID-19. The sample comprised PBMCs or T cells enriched from blood (not recorded which). CDR3 in DNA: TGTGCCAGCAGCGCCTGGGTTGGGCGGGAGGGCCCCCTTCGTAAGACCGGGGAGCTGTTTTTT. Residues: CASSAWVGREGPLRKTGELFF.